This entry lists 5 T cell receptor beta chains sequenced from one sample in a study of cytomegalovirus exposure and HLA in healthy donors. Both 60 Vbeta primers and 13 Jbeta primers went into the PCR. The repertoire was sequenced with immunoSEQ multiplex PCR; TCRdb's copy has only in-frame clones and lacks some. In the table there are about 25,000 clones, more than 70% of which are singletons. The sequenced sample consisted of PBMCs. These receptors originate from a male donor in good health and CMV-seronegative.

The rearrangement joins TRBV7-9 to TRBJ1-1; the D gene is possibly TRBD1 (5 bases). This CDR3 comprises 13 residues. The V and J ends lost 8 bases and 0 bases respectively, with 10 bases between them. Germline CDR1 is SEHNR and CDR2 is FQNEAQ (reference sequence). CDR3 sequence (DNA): TGTGCCAGCGCACAGGCGATGAACACTGAAGCTTTCTTT. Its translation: CASAQAMNTEAFF.

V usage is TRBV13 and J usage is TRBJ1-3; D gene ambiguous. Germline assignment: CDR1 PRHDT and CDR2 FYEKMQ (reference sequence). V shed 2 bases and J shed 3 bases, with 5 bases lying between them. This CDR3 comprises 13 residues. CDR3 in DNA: TGTGCCAGCAGCTTACGAGGTGGAAACACCATATATTTT. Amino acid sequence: CASSLRGGNTIYF.

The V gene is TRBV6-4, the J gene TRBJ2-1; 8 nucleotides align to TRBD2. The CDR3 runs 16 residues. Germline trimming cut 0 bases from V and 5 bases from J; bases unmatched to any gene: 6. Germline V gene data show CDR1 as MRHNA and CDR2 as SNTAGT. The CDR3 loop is CASSDSINSGNNEQFF. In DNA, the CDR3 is TGTGCCAGCAGTGACTCGATCAATAGCGGGAACAATGAGCAGTTCTTC.

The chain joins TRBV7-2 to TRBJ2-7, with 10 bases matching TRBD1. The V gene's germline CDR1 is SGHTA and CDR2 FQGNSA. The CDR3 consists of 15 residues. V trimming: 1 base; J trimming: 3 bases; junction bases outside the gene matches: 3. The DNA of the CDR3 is TGTGCCAGCAGCTTAGGACAGGGGGCTGTCTACGAGCAGTACTTC. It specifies CASSLGQGAVYEQYF.

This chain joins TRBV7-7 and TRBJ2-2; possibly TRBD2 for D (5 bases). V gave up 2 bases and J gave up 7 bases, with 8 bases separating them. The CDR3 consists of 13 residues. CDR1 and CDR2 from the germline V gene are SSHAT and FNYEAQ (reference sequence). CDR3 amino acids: CASSLIEGGELFF. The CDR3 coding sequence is TGTGCCAGCAGCTTAATCGAGGGCGGGGAGCTGTTTTTT.